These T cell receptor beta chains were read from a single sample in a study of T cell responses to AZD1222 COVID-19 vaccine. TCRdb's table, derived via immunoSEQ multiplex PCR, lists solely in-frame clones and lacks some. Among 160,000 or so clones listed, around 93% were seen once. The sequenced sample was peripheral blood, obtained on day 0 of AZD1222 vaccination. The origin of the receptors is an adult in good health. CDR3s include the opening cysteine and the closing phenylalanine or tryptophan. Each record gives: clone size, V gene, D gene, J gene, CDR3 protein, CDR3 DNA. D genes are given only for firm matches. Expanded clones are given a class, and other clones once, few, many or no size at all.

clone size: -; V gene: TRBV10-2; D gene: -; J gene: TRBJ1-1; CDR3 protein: CASSPPEGGGTEAFF; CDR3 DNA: TGCGCCAGCAGCCCCCCAGAGGGGGGAGGTACTGAAGCTTTCTTT
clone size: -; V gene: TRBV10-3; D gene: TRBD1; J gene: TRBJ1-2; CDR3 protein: CARPSVQGRTNYGYTF; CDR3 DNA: TGTGCCAGGCCCAGTGTACAGGGGCGGACTAACTATGGCTACACCTTC
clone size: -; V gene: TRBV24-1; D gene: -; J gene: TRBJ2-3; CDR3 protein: CATSDPVSATDTQYF; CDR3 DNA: TGTGCCACCAGTGACCCCGTCAGCGCCACAGATACGCAGTATTTT
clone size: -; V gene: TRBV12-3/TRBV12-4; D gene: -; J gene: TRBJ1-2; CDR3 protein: CATNVGRNYGYTF; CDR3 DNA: TGTGCCACCAACGTCGGGCGAAACTATGGCTACACCTTC
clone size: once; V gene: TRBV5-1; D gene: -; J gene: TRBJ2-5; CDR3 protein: CASSGGQPPGETQYF; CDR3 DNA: TGCGCCAGCAGCGGCGGACAGCCCCCAGGAGAGACCCAGTACTTC
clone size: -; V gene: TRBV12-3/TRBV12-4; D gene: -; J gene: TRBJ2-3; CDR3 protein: CASSLGGDTQYF; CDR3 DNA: TGTGCCAGCAGTTTAGGGGGGGATACGCAGTATTTT
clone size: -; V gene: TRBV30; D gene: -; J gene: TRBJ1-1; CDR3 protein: CAWSAPHQQVWGEAFF; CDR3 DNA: TGTGCCTGGAGTGCACCTCATCAACAGGTTTGGGGTGAAGCTTTCTTT
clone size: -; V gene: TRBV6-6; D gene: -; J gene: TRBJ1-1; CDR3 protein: CASRITEAFF; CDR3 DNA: TGTGCCAGCAGGATCACTGAAGCTTTCTTT
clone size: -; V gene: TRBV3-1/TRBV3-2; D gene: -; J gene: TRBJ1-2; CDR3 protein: CASSQDRGGADYGYTF; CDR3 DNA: TGTGCCAGCAGCCAAGATCGGGGAGGGGCCGACTATGGCTACACCTTC
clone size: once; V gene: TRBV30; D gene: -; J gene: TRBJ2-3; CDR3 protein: CAWSGGRDTQYF; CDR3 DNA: TGTGCCTGGAGTGGGGGGCGAGATACGCAGTATTTT
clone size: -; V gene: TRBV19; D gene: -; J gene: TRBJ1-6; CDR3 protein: CASNGALPNSPLHF; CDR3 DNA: TGTGCCAGTAACGGCGCGCTGCCAAATTCACCCCTCCACTTT
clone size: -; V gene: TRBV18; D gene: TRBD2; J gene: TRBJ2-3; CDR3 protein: CASSPGLADTDTQYF; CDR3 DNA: TGTGCCAGCTCACCGGGGCTAGCGGACACAGATACGCAGTATTTT
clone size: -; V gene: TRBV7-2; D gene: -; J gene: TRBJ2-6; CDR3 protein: CASSLATGSGANVLTF; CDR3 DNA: TGTGCCAGCAGCTTAGCCACAGGATCCGGGGCCAACGTCCTGACTTTC
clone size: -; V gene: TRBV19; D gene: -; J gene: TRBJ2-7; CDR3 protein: CASSIGHGARVTYEQYF; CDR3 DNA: TGTGCCAGTAGTATAGGTCATGGTGCCAGGGTAACCTACGAGCAGTACTTC
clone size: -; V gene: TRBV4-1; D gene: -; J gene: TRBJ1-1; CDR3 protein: CASSQREQVSTSGTEAFF; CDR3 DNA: TGCGCCAGCAGCCAGAGGGAACAGGTTTCGACCTCGGGTACTGAAGCTTTCTTT
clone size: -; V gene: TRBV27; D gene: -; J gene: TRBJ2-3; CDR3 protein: CASSSRVPGTDTQYF; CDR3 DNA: TGTGCCAGCAGCTCCAGGGTTCCCGGCACAGATACGCAGTATTTT
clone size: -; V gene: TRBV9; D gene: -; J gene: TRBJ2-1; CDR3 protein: CASSVEWGEQFF; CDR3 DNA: TGTGCCAGCAGCGTAGAATGGGGTGAGCAGTTCTTC
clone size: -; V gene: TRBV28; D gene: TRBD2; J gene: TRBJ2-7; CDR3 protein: CASSNKGGGLQFYEQYF; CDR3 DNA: TGTGCCAGCAGCAACAAGGGCGGGGGGCTACAATTCTACGAGCAGTACTTC
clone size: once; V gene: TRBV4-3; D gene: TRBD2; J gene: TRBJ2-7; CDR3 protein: CASSPDLAGDSYEQYF; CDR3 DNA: TGCGCCAGCAGCCCAGATCTAGCGGGAGACTCCTACGAGCAGTACTTC
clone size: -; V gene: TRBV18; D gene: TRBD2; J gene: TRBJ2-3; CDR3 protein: CASSPGLAGGSDTQYF; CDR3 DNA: TGTGCCAGCTCACCCGGACTAGCGGGGGGTTCAGATACGCAGTATTTT
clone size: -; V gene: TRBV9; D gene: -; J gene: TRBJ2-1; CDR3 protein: CASSVVVGERNEQFF; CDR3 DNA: TGTGCCAGCAGCGTAGTCGTGGGAGAACGTAATGAGCAGTTCTTC
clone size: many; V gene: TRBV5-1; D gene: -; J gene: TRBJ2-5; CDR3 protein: CASSLGQETQYF; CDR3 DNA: TGCGCCAGCAGCTTGGGCCAAGAGACCCAGTACTTC
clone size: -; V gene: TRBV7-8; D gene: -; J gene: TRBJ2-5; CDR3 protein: CASSLLEGRGTQYF; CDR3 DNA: TGTGCCAGCAGCTTATTGGAGGGCCGTGGGACCCAGTACTTC
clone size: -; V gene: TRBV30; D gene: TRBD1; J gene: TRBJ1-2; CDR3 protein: CAWRPDWTGDDGYTF; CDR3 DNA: TGTGCCTGGAGGCCAGACTGGACAGGGGATGATGGCTACACCTTC
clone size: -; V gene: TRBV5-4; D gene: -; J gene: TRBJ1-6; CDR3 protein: CASSLAGDHSPLHF; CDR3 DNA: TGTGCCAGCAGCTTGGCAGGGGATCATTCACCCCTCCACTTT
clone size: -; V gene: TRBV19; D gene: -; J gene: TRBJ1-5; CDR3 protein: CASSTGTLQPQHF; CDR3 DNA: TGTGCCAGTAGTACCGGGACCCTTCAGCCCCAGCATTTT
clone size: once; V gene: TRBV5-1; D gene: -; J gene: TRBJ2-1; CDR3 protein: CASSLTGASEQFF; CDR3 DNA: TGCGCCAGCAGCCTCACAGGCGCCTCGGAGCAGTTCTTC
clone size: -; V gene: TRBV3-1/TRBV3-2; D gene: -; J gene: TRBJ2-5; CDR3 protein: CASSPNLGGTQYF; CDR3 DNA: TGTGCCAGCAGCCCCAATTTGGGGGGGACCCAGTACTTC
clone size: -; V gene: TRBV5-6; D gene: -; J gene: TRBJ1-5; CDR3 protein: CASSLEAGNQPQHF; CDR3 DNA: TGTGCCAGCAGCTTGGAGGCAGGAAATCAGCCCCAGCATTTT
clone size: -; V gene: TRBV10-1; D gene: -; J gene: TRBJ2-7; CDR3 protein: CASSEWRGMYSDEQYF; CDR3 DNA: TGCGCCAGCAGTGAGTGGAGGGGGATGTATTCAGACGAGCAGTACTTC
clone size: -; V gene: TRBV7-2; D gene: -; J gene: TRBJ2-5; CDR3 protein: CASSLAGWGETQYF; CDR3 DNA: TGTGCCAGCAGCTTAGCCGGGTGGGGAGAGACCCAGTACTTC
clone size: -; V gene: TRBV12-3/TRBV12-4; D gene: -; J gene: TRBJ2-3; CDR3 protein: CASRTGTLPTQYF; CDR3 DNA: TGTGCCAGCAGGACCGGGACTTTACCCACGCAGTATTTT
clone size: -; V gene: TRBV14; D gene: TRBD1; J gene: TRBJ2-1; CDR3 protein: CASSQGDRRYNEQFF; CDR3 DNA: TGTGCCAGCAGCCAAGGGGACAGGCGATACAATGAGCAGTTCTTC
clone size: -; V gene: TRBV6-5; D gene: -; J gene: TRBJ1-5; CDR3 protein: CASSFGRDQPQHF; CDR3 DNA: TGTGCCAGCAGTTTTGGAAGGGATCAGCCCCAGCATTTT
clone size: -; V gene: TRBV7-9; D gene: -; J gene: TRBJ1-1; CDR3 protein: CASSSSFSEAFF; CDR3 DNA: TGTGCCAGCAGCTCGTCGTTTTCCGAAGCTTTCTTT
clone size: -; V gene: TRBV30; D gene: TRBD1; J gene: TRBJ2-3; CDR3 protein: CAWSAKGQGTDTQYF; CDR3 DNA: TGTGCCTGGAGTGCGAAAGGACAGGGCACAGATACGCAGTATTTT
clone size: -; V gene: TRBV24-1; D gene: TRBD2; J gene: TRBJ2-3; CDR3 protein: CATSDPGTSGYTDTQYF; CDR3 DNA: TGTGCCACCAGTGACCCCGGGACTAGCGGATACACAGATACGCAGTATTTT
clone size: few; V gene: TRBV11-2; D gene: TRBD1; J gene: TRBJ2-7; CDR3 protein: CASSLEGTGPPYEQYF; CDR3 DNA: TGTGCCAGCAGCTTAGAAGGGACAGGGCCTCCCTACGAGCAGTACTTC
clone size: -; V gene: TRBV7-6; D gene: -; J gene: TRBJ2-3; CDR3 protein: CASSLTPLARTSSDTQYF; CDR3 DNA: TGTGCCAGCAGCTTAACCCCCCTAGCGCGAACATCCTCAGATACGCAGTATTTT
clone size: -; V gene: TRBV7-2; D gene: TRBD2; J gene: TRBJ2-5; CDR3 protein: CASSLTPIRGGQETQYF; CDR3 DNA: TGTGCCAGCAGCTTAACCCCCATCCGGGGGGGCCAAGAGACCCAGTACTTC
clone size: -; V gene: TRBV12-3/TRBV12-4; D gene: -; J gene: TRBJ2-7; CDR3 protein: CASNQGGYEQYF; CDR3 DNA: TGTGCCAGCAACCAGGGGGGCTACGAGCAGTACTTC
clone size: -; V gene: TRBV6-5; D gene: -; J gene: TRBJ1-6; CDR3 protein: CATQWGRDNSPLHF; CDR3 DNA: TGTGCCACCCAGTGGGGGCGCGATAATTCACCCCTCCACTTT
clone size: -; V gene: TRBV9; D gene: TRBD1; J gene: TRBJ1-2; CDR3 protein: CASSARGQINYGYTF; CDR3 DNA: TGTGCCAGCAGCGCAAGGGGACAGATTAACTATGGCTACACCTTC
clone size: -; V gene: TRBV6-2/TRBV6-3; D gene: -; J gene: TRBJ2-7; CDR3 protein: CASSPRLDRAYEQYF; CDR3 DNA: TGTGCCAGCAGCCCGAGATTGGACAGAGCCTACGAGCAGTACTTC
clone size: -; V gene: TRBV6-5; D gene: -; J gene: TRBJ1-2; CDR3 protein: CASSYSRGTRGYTF; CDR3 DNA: TGTGCCAGCAGTTACTCGCGGGGGACGAGGGGCTACACCTTC
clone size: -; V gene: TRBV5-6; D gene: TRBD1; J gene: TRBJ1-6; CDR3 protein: CASSFSGTGYNSPLHF; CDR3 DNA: TGTGCCAGCAGCTTCTCCGGGACAGGGTATAATTCACCCCTCCACTTT
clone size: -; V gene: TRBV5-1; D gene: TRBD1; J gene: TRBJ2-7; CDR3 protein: CASSLGDRKAEQYF; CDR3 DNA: TGCGCCAGCAGCTTGGGGGACAGAAAGGCCGAGCAGTACTTC